The source of this T cell receptor beta chain is a study of cytomegalovirus exposure and HLA in healthy donors. Primers: 60 Vbeta forward and 13 Jbeta reverse. Measured with immunoSEQ multiplex PCR; TCRdb has only the in-frame clones, and not every one. This sample's table reports under 200,000 clones. It was healthy bone marrow donors who served as donors. Whole-study findings and limits: For most subjects, TCR beta sequences were reported to predict HLA-A and HLA-B alleles with accuracy. Earlier results showed most TCR beta V segments being productive about 90% or about 30% of the time.

Note on this clone: What it binds is not known.

The sequence came from a man aged 25-40 years in good health and CMV-seronegative. What was sequenced was PBMCs.

The CDR3 coding sequence is TGTGCCAGCAGATATCGAGGGGTGAGAGGGGGTTCCTACGAGCAGTACTTC. Its translation: CASRYRGVRGGSYEQYF. This sequence joins TRBV27 and TRBJ2-7; D possibly corresponds to TRBD1 (6 bases). Trimming shortened V by 6 bases and J by 1 base, and 22 bases separated the two germline ends. The CDR3 has 17 residues. CDR1 is MNHEY, CDR2 SMNVEV, per germline (reference sequence).